These 32 T cell receptor beta chains share one sample of origin, sequenced in a study of shared clonotypes between healthy human individuals (dated by TCRdb to 2018 to 2020). Libraries were constructed by the immunoSEQ multiplex PCR assay. TCRdb provides this immuneACCESS table in a form limited to in-frame rearrangements. Some clones are lacking; in checked studies, under half of them reflect an unresolved V gene, and why the rest are absent is not known. Within this sample are approximately 1.5 million clones, with approximately 98.5% of them counted one time only. The biggest ten clones account for around 0.38% of the sample. Sample: naive CD4+ T cells sorted from blood. Interpreted using the paper, the cell subset or site label stands for: CD45RA+ positively selected. These receptors were obtained from a man aged 30-40 years in good health.

The chain's CDR3 is CASSLGGRGRGTEAFF. As DNA, the CDR3 is TGTGCCAGCAGCTTAGGCGGCAGGGGGCGAGGCACTGAAGCTTTCTTT. The J gene is TRBJ1-1, the V gene TRBV13; the match to TRBD1 covers 8 bases. Germline assignment: CDR1 PRHDT and CDR2 FYEKMQ (reference sequence). V shed 0 bases and J 4 bases; nucleotides not matched to a gene: 7. CDR3 length: 16 residues.

The chain couples TRBV6-6 to TRBJ1-2; D gene ambiguous. This CDR3 region has 16 residues. The V gene's germline CDR1 is MNHNY and CDR2 SVGAGI (reference sequence). V was cut by 6 bases and J by 0 bases, with 17 bases left in between. The CDR3 bases are TGTGCCAGCAGACGAATCGGAGAGACCACTAACTATGGCTACACCTTC. It codes for CASRRIGETTNYGYTF.

The gene calls are TRBV7-3 and TRBJ2-1; D is ambiguous. This CDR3 has 15 amino acids. The germline V and J ends were trimmed by 2 bases and 2 bases, with 10 bases remaining between them. CDR1 SGHTA and CDR2 FQGTGA come from the germline V gene. In DNA form, the CDR3 reads TGTGCCAGCAGCTTAGGGTCACCCACCTACAATGAGCAGTTCTTC. Amino acids: CASSLGSPTYNEQFF.

The chain links TRBV5-6 to TRBJ1-1; TRBD1 is a possible D gene (6 bases). The CDR3 contains 15 residues. Per the germline V gene, CDR1 is SGHDT and CDR2 is YYEEEE. Trimming took off 2 bases at V and 1 base at J, with 12 bases between the two ends. The CDR3 loop is CASSLGGRGNTEAFF. In nucleotides, the CDR3 is TGTGCCAGCAGCTTAGGGGGGCGCGGGAACACTGAAGCTTTCTTT. Together with reference TRBV5-6 and TRBJ1-1, the CDR3 gives the full variable domain: DAGVTQSPTHLIKTRGQQVTLRCSPKSGHDTVSWYQQALGQGPQFIFQYYEEEERQRGNFPDRFSGHQFPNYSSELNVNALLLGDSALYLCASSLGGRGNTEAFFGQGTRLTVV.

CDR3 in amino acids: CASSERERFDEQFF. CDR3 bases: TGTGCCAGCAGCGAGCGGGAGAGGTTCGATGAGCAGTTCTTC. The gene calls are TRBV2 and TRBJ2-1, with 8 positions matching TRBD2. The CDR3 extends over 14 amino acids. Per the germline V gene, CDR1 is SNHLY and CDR2 is FYNNEI. V dropped 6 bases and J dropped 8; count of bases not matched to a gene: 9.

V and J are TRBV28 and TRBJ2-3; 7 nucleotides match TRBD1. J was trimmed by 2 bases and V by 4 bases; bases with no gene match: 18. The CDR3 covers 19 residues. In germline, CDR1 is MDHEN, CDR2 SYDVKM. DNA for the CDR3: TGTGCCAGCAGTTCGTCTATCTCTGAGACAGGGAGTTTCACAGATACGCAGTATTTT. Translating gives CASSSSISETGSFTDTQYF.

Comment on this clone: Other DNA variants within this sample encode the same CDR3. This chain joins TRBV28 and TRBJ2-7; no clear D gene. V was trimmed by 5 bases and J by 0 bases, leaving 8 bases between them. The germline V gene has CDR1 MDHEN and CDR2 SYDVKM. CDR3 length: 13 residues. CDR3 coding DNA: TGTGCCAGCAGTAGCAGTTCCTCCTACGAGCAGTACTTC. Its translation: CASSSSSSYEQYF.

This sequence joins TRBV15 and TRBJ2-3, with TRBD2 matching 9 bases. The CDR3 has 17 amino acids. With 5 bases clipped from V and 7 bases from J, the junction kept 16 bases outside the gene matches. Germline CDR1 and CDR2: LNHNV and YYDKDF (reference sequence). CDR3 coding DNA: TGTGCCACCAGCGCTGTGGTAGCGGGAGAACTCACGCATACGCAGTATTTT. Its protein is CATSAVVAGELTHTQYF. The full variable domain, rest sourced from reference TRBV15 and TRBJ2-3, is DAMVIQNPRYQVTQFGKPVTLSCSQTLNHNVMYWYQQKSSQAPKLLFHYYDKDFNNEADTPDNFQSRRPNTSFCFLDIRSPGLGDTAMYLCATSAVVAGELTHTQYFGPGTRLTVL.

The count of this clone is one. This chain connects TRBV9 to TRBJ1-3, with 9 bases identical to TRBD1. The CDR3 runs 17 residues. V trimming: 0 bases; J trimming: 4 bases; junction bases outside the gene matches: 8. Germline CDR1 reads SGDLS; CDR2 reads YYNGEE. CDR3 in DNA: TGTGCCAGCAGCGTAGGTGCAGGGACAGGGTCAGGAAACACCATATATTTT. Residues: CASSVGAGTGSGNTIYF.

The chain links TRBV5-4 to TRBJ2-1; D not resolved. Trimming removed 2 bases from V and 5 bases from J, with 8 bases in between. Germline CDR1 and CDR2: SGHNT and YYREEE (reference sequence). The CDR3 contains 13 residues. The CDR3 DNA sequence: TGTGCCAGCAGCTTACCGCCTAACAATGAGCAGTTCTTC. This gives the protein CASSLPPNNEQFF.

The genes are TRBV10-3 and TRBJ1-5, with TRBD1 matching over 9 bases. The CDR3 is 17 residues long. V shed 0 bases and J 0 bases; nucleotides not matched to a gene: 3. CDR1 ENHRY and CDR2 SYGVKD come from the germline V gene. The chain's CDR3 is CAISESRDRVSNQPQHF. The CDR3 DNA reads TGTGCCATCAGTGAGTCGAGGGACAGGGTTAGCAATCAGCCCCAGCATTTT.

The chain carries TRBV6-5 and TRBJ1-5; D unclear. The CDR3 length is 13 residues. With 11 bases removed from V and 2 bases from J, the gap between germline ends came to 13 bases. The germline V gene encodes CDR1 MNHEY and CDR2 SVGAGI. The CDR3 DNA follows: TGTGCCGCCGGAAAGAGGGGCAATCAGCCCCAGCATTTT. Translation: CAAGKRGNQPQHF.

This sequence joins TRBV9 and TRBJ1-1; D call uncertain. The CDR3 sequence is 14 residues long. CDR1 is SGDLS and CDR2 is YYNGEE in the germline V gene. The ends were cut back, 4 bases at V and 0 bases at J, with 10 bases in the middle. CDR3 bases: TGTGCCAGCAGCCCTCTTACTGTGAACACTGAAGCTTTCTTT. It translates to CASSPLTVNTEAFF.

This chain connects TRBV5-1 to TRBJ1-4; tentative D call: TRBD1 (6 bases). V was pared by 4 bases and J by 3 bases, with 16 bases between. Germline V gene sequence: CDR1 SGHRS, CDR2 YFSETQ. The CDR3 length is 16 residues. The CDR3 sequence is CASSPRGASPNEKLFF. Here the CDR3 DNA reads TGCGCCAGCAGCCCGAGGGGGGCTTCACCTAATGAAAAACTGTTTTTT.

This clone was detected only once. The chain is built from TRBV5-1 and TRBJ2-7, with a weak D call TRBD1 (5 bases). Germline V gives CDR1 SGHRS, CDR2 YFSETQ. Deletions cut 0 bases from V and 6 bases from J, with 19 bases between. The CDR3 length is 16 residues. The CDR3 DNA reads TGCGCCAGCAGCTTGGAGGGGCTGTTATTCCGGAGCGAGCAGTACTTC. Protein sequence: CASSLEGLLFRSEQYF.

The genes are TRBV11-2 and TRBJ1-4, with D possibly matching TRBD1 (6 bases). The CDR3 spans 15 residues. V lost 0 bases to trimming and J lost 11 bases, with 16 bases between them. CDR1 is SGHAT, CDR2 FQNNGV, per germline. CDR3 in amino acids: CASSLDLQGISKLFF. In DNA, the CDR3 is TGTGCCAGCAGCTTAGATCTGCAGGGGATTTCGAAACTGTTTTTT.

The chain is built from TRBV25-1 and TRBJ2-1; D perhaps matches TRBD2 (7 bases). V shed 6 bases and J shed 8 bases, with 26 bases lying between them. Germline CDR1 and CDR2: MGHDK and SYGVNS. This CDR3 contains 17 residues. The CDR3 nucleotides are TGTGCCAGCAGACCCAACCTCTTTGCGGGGGCACCGGATGAGCAGTTCTTC. The encoded protein is CASRPNLFAGAPDEQFF.

The chain carries TRBV10-3 and TRBJ2-3, with TRBD2 as a possible D gene (6 bases). V lost 4 bases and J 1 base, leaving 9 bases between the germline ends. The CDR3 is 14 residues long. CDR1 and CDR2 (germline): ENHRY, SYGVKD. The CDR3 coding sequence is TGTGCCATCAGTGTGCGGGGTGGCACAGATACGCAGTATTTT. Amino acids: CAISVRGGTDTQYF.

This clone has more than one count but fewer than ten. The chain couples TRBV6-5 to TRBJ1-1, with 8 bases lining up with TRBD1. Trimming at V came to 6 bases and at J to 3 bases, leaving 3 bases not matched to a gene. This CDR3 is 13 amino acids long. Germline V gives CDR1 MNHEY, CDR2 SVGAGI. CDR3 DNA sequence: TGTGCCAGCAGCAGACAGGGGCACACTGAAGCTTTCTTT. Translating gives CASSRQGHTEAFF.

The J gene is TRBJ2-3, the V gene TRBV7-9; TRBD1 matches at 10 bases. Trimming cost V 4 bases and J 3 bases; bases outside gene matches: 10. The CDR3 covers 17 residues. Germline V gives CDR1 SEHNR, CDR2 FQNEAQ (reference sequence). CDR3 sequence: CASSSLPGTGETDTQYF. CDR3 bases: TGTGCCAGCAGCTCCCTTCCCGGGACAGGGGAGACAGATACGCAGTATTTT.

This chain joins TRBV5-1 and TRBJ1-1; the match to TRBD1 covers 7 bases. V lost 1 base to trimming and J lost 1 base; unmatched junction nucleotides: 10. This CDR3 comprises 17 residues. Looked up from germline, CDR1 is SGHRS and CDR2 is YFSETQ. CDR3 sequence reads: CASSLRGLQGPNTEAFF. Written as DNA, the CDR3 is TGCGCCAGCAGCTTGAGGGGATTACAGGGGCCGAACACTGAAGCTTTCTTT.

The CDR3 DNA is TGTGCCAGCAGCTTAGGTGGGGGCGCGGGCTACGAGCAGTACTTC. It specifies CASSLGGGAGYEQYF. The chain carries TRBV7-9 and TRBJ2-7, with D possibly being TRBD1 (6 bases). CDR3 length: 15 residues. The V gene lost 1 base and the J gene lost 3 bases, with 13 bases spanning the gap. Germline CDR1 SEHNR, CDR2 FQNEAQ (reference sequence).

The chain combines TRBV5-5 with TRBJ2-5; TRBD2 matches 13 bases. Per germline, CDR1 SGHKS and CDR2 YYEKEE (reference sequence). The CDR3 runs 16 residues. Unmatched junction bases numbered 5, after V lost 2 bases and J lost 4 bases. The CDR3 loop reads CASSFRLAGGVETQYF. CDR3 bases: TGTGCCAGCAGCTTTCGACTAGCGGGAGGAGTAGAGACCCAGTACTTC. The complete variable domain, with remaining parts taken from reference TRBV5-5 and TRBJ2-5, reads DAGVTQSPTHLIKTRGQQVTLRCSPISGHKSVSWYQQVLGQGPQFIFQYYEKEERGRGNFPDRFSARQFPNYSSELNVNALLLGDSALYLCASSFRLAGGVETQYFGPGTRLLVL.

The V call is TRBV5-6, the J call TRBJ2-1; the match to TRBD2 covers 12 bases. Germline V gene lookup returns CDR1 SGHDT and CDR2 YYEEEE. The CDR3 sequence is 15 residues long. Unmatched junction bases numbered 4, after V lost 0 bases and J lost 9 bases. In nucleotides, the CDR3 is TGTGCCAGCAGCTTGGGACTAGCGGGAGAGGGTGAGCAGTTCTTC. Translating it yields CASSLGLAGEGEQFF. The full variable domain, completed using reference TRBV5-6 and TRBJ2-1, is DAGVTQSPTHLIKTRGQQVTLRCSPKSGHDTVSWYQQALGQGPQFIFQYYEEEERQRGNFPDRFSGHQFPNYSSELNVNALLLGDSALYLCASSLGLAGEGEQFFGPGTRLTVL.

This chain links TRBV7-9 with TRBJ1-2, with a weak D call TRBD1 (5 bases). The CDR3 is 14 amino acids. Trimming pared 2 bases from V and 6 bases from J, leaving 13 bases between. Germline CDR1 and CDR2: SEHNR and FQNEAQ (reference sequence). The CDR3 coding sequence is TGTGCCAGCAGCTTAACAAACGTAGGGGATGGCTACACCTTC. Encoded protein: CASSLTNVGDGYTF.

The chain uses TRBV6-6 and TRBJ2-7; D might be TRBD2 (6 bases). Deletions cut 2 bases from V and 4 bases from J, with 12 bases between. CDR1 is MNHNY and CDR2 is SVGAGI in the germline V gene (reference sequence). The CDR3 covers 14 residues. Here the CDR3 DNA reads TGTGCCAGCAGTTACGACCGGGAGTCTTACGAGCAGTACTTC. Translated: CASSYDRESYEQYF.

The chain links TRBV29-1 to TRBJ1-3; weak D call: TRBD1 (5 bases). CDR3 length equals 15 residues. Germline CDR1 is SQVTM and CDR2 is ANQGSEA. The germline V and J ends were trimmed by 4 bases and 9 bases, with 22 bases remaining between them. The chain's CDR3 is CSVVLGPDSFSTIYF. The CDR3 DNA follows: TGCAGCGTTGTTCTAGGACCCGACAGTTTTAGCACCATATATTTT.

This clone was recorded only once. This chain connects TRBV7-2 to TRBJ2-5, with TRBD1 matching over 8 bases. V shed 5 bases, J shed 9 bases, and the junction held 8 bases outside the gene matches. There are 13 residues in the CDR3. In germline, CDR1 is SGHTA, CDR2 FQGNSA. CDR3 loop: CASSDGQGLAQYF. The CDR3 DNA reads as TGTGCCAGCAGCGACGGACAGGGCCTGGCCCAGTACTTC.

V gene TRBV9 combines with J gene TRBJ2-7; D uncertain. The V and J ends lost 4 bases and 2 bases respectively, with 10 bases between them. Germline CDR1 and CDR2: SGDLS and YYNGEE. The CDR3 totals 13 residues. CDR3 loop: CASSKAPTYEQYF. DNA for the CDR3: TGTGCCAGCAGCAAGGCCCCTACCTACGAGCAGTACTTC.

V gene TRBV10-3 combines with J gene TRBJ2-1; 9 nucleotides align to TRBD2. The CDR3 covers 13 residues. V dropped 11 bases and J dropped 5; count of bases not matched to a gene: 7. Germline V CDR1 and CDR2: ENHRY, SYGVKD. The CDR3 spells CAGSSGTNNEQFF. The DNA of the CDR3 is TGTGCCGGATCTAGCGGGACCAACAATGAGCAGTTCTTC.

CDR3 sequence (DNA): TGTGCCAGCAGCCCCGGGGACAGGGAGAACTACAATGAGCAGTTCTTC. It is translated as CASSPGDRENYNEQFF. The V gene is TRBV5-6, the J gene TRBJ2-1; 9 nucleotides agree with TRBD1. The CDR3 runs 16 residues. Germline lookup yields CDR1 SGHDT and CDR2 YYEEEE. Unmatched junction bases numbered 8, after V lost 4 bases and J lost 3 bases.

This chain connects TRBV7-2 to TRBJ2-1, with D maybe TRBD1 (7 bases). The CDR3 has 15 amino acids. Per the germline V gene, CDR1 is SGHTA and CDR2 is FQGNSA. Trimming took 5 bases from V and 3 from J, leaving 14 bases between them. CDR3 sequence (DNA): TGTGCCAGCAGCGGAGGGGGCGGCAACTACAATGAGCAGTTCTTC. Translation gives CASSGGGGNYNEQFF. Together with reference TRBV7-2 and TRBJ2-1, the CDR3 gives the full variable domain: GAGVSQSPSNKVTEKGKDVELRCDPISGHTALYWYRQSLGQGLEFLIYFQGNSAPDKSGLPSDRFSAERTGGSVSTLTIQRTQQEDSAVYLCASSGGGGNYNEQFFGPGTRLTVL.